These T cell receptor beta chains were read from a single sample in a study of cytomegalovirus exposure and HLA in healthy donors. Clones were read by immunoSEQ multiplex PCR, and TCRdb kept only the in-frame ones, dropping some. The table shows 150,000 to 200,000 clones, with approximately 84% occurring only once. Material: PBMCs. All receptors come from a man younger than 30 in good health and CMV-seropositive. CDR3s leave out the opening cysteine and the closing phenylalanine or tryptophan.

V gene,J gene,CDR3 protein
TRBV5-6,TRBJ2-7,ASSFPRGSSYEQY
TRBV2,TRBJ2-7,ASGGREQY
TRBV6-5,TRBJ2-5,ASSSLAGARETQY
TRBV5-4,TRBJ1-1,ASSFPMNTEAF
TRBV4-3,TRBJ2-7,ASSQDSASYEQY
TRBV4-3,TRBJ2-7,ASSQDTKGDEQY
TRBV30,TRBJ2-7,AWSSTYEQY
TRBV19,TRBJ1-5,ASSIVSGVSNQPQH
TRBV29-1,TRBJ2-1,SVGRGDRSYNEQF
TRBV10-3,TRBJ2-7,AIQGAEPPYEQY
TRBV20-1,TRBJ2-7,SVRGEGEQY
TRBV9,TRBJ2-7,ASSASAPGGYEQY
TRBV4-1,TRBJ1-1,ASSQDPTIEAF
TRBV5-1,TRBJ2-5,ASSLTRTRQETQY
TRBV30,TRBJ2-6,ASNRGRGANVLT
TRBV9,TRBJ2-1,ASSAPSGRNEQF
TRBV25-1,TRBJ2-4,ASSGQGLNIQY
TRBV27,TRBJ1-4,ASSLTAGGEKLF
TRBV9,TRBJ2-3,ASSLNRDSSTDTQY
TRBV27,TRBJ1-2,ASSPRQETNYGYT
TRBV28,TRBJ2-7,ASSLEIFKTSGTPAYEQY
TRBV19,TRBJ2-3,ASSDRLGDTQY
TRBV2,TRBJ2-2,ASSERFTNTGELF
TRBV6-1,TRBJ1-5,ASSEDRDRHQPQH
TRBV19,TRBJ2-7,ASSITGTGAYEQY
TRBV6-5,TRBJ1-2,ASSYSVQGSGGYT
TRBV4-1,TRBJ1-5,ASSPAGGFNQPQH
TRBV5-4,TRBJ2-7,ASSLDGPSGEQY
TRBV7-9,TRBJ2-1,ASSLGSASVPYNEQF
TRBV7-9,TRBJ1-5,ASSRTNQPQH
TRBV7-8,TRBJ2-7,ASSLNVLSYEQY
TRBV28,TRBJ1-3,ASTPPHRGGNTIY
TRBV5-1,TRBJ2-5,ASSPVEAGVGETQY
TRBV28,TRBJ2-1,ASSHRDRAYNEQF
TRBV18,TRBJ1-2,ASSPLPKGARGYT
TRBV4-2,TRBJ2-7,ASSPTGGGRGSYEQY
TRBV30,TRBJ1-5,AWSGLFNQPQH
TRBV4-3,TRBJ2-1,ASSQDLVGEQF
TRBV4-1,TRBJ2-3,ASSQLGLDTDTQY
TRBV30,TRBJ2-7,AWSASRQKTEQY
TRBV28,TRBJ2-7,ASSFIPGGTYEQY
TRBV4-1,TRBJ2-5,ASSQTGLVQETQY
TRBV2,TRBJ2-7,ASSDRVRTTNEQY
TRBV5-1,TRBJ2-7,ASSLHGQGSEQY
TRBV4-1,TRBJ2-1,ASRGDSGAYNEQF
TRBV29-1,TRBJ2-7,SARGGAGQVYEQY
TRBV29-1,TRBJ2-3,SVDGGLAGGPTDTQY
TRBV29-1,TRBJ1-2,SVFGQYRSYT
TRBV28,TRBJ1-2,ASSLYGGTKGYT
TRBV6-1,TRBJ2-7,ASSKTFSYEQY
TRBV30,TRBJ2-7,AWSDGRYEQY
TRBV9,TRBJ2-3,ASSPPGGSWSDTQY
TRBV27,TRBJ1-3,ASSAGSYGNTIY